One sample yielded the 15 T cell receptor beta chains listed below, sequenced in a study of technical replicates of blood from several donors. The method was immunoSEQ multiplex PCR; TCRdb's version includes in-frame clones alone and lacks a portion of them. The table lists under 90,000 clones, roughly 92% of them singletons. Specimen: T cells isolated from PBMCs. The origin of the receptors is a human donor in good health.

The V gene is TRBV11-2, the J gene TRBJ2-7; 8 nucleotides match TRBD2. Trimming removed 0 bases from V and 6 bases from J; junction bases left unmatched: 10. The germline V gene has CDR1 SGHAT and CDR2 FQNNGV. The CDR3 totals 16 residues. The CDR3 region has the DNA TGTGCCAGCAGCTTAGAGGCGTGGGCGGGGGGAACCGAGCAGTACTTC. It encodes CASSLEAWAGGTEQYF.

The rearrangement joins TRBV5-1 to TRBJ1-1, with D perhaps matching TRBD1 (6 bases). Per the germline V gene, CDR1 is SGHRS and CDR2 is YFSETQ. The CDR3 has 16 residues. Trimming took 0 bases from V and 2 from J, leaving 14 bases between them. In DNA, the CDR3 is TGCGCCAGCAGCTTGGGATGGGGGCTTCAAAACACTGAAGCTTTCTTT. Translating gives CASSLGWGLQNTEAFF. The variable domain in full, completed from reference TRBV5-1 and TRBJ1-1, reads KAGVTQTPRYLIKTRGQQVTLSCSPISGHRSVSWYQQTPGQGLQFLFEYFSETQRNKGNFPGRFSGRQFSNSRSEMNVSTLELGDSALYLCASSLGWGLQNTEAFFGQGTRLTVV.

The gene calls are TRBV15 and TRBJ1-1; 11 bases map to TRBD1. CDR1 and CDR2 (germline): LNHNV, YYDKDF (reference sequence). The J segment lost 3 bases and the V segment lost 0 bases, leaving 6 bases of the junction unmatched. The CDR3 runs to 17 residues. This chain's CDR3 is CATSREGQGGVDTEAFF. The DNA for the CDR3 is TGTGCCACCAGCAGAGAGGGACAGGGGGGAGTAGACACTGAAGCTTTCTTT. The full variable domain, in which reference TRBV15 and TRBJ1-1 provide the parts outside the CDR3, is DAMVIQNPRYQVTQFGKPVTLSCSQTLNHNVMYWYQQKSSQAPKLLFHYYDKDFNNEADTPDNFQSRRPNTSFCFLDIRSPGLGDTAMYLCATSREGQGGVDTEAFFGQGTRLTVV.

The genes are TRBV7-3 and TRBJ2-1; 10 bases match TRBD2. Germline assignment: CDR1 SGHTA and CDR2 FQGTGA. The CDR3 covers 14 residues. V trimming: 5 bases; J trimming: 9 bases; junction bases outside the gene matches: 7. The CDR3 region has the DNA TGTGCCAGCAGCCAGCGGGGGGGCAGTGGTGAGCAGTTCTTC. Translated: CASSQRGGSGEQFF.

As DNA, the CDR3 is TGTGCCAGCAGCCAGACACTTTCCCACTATGGCTACACCTTC. Its protein is CASSQTLSHYGYTF. This chain connects TRBV9 to TRBJ1-2; D remains ambiguous. The ends were cut back, 4 bases at V and 3 bases at J, with 13 bases in the middle. Germline loops: CDR1 SGDLS, CDR2 YYNGEE. The CDR3 extends over 14 amino acids.

The chain uses TRBV12-5 and TRBJ1-4; D is uncertain. The CDR3 totals 19 residues. Germline V gene sequence: CDR1 LGHNT, CDR2 FRNRAP. V lost 0 bases and J lost 1, with 18 bases in between. Here the CDR3 DNA reads TGTGCTAGTGGTTTGGTACTCTGGGGTTCGGGAGGAACTAATGAAAAACTGTTTTTT. It translates to CASGLVLWGSGGTNEKLFF.

The chain links TRBV5-1 to TRBJ1-5; D gene uncertain. CDR3 size: 14 residues. Trimming shortened V by 4 bases and J by 0 bases, and 8 bases separated the two germline ends. CDR1 SGHRS and CDR2 YFSETQ come from the germline V gene. The CDR3 nucleotides are TGCGCCAGCAGCGAGGGTGTTAGCAATCAGCCCCAGCATTTT. This encodes CASSEGVSNQPQHF.

The V call is TRBV29-1, the J call TRBJ1-2; no reliable D call. This CDR3 contains 15 residues. Germline loops: CDR1 SQVTM, CDR2 ANQGSEA. V was pared by 8 bases and J by 4 bases, with 23 bases between. CDR3 in DNA: TGCAGCATATACATTGGGGAGTCAGTGACCTATGGCTACACCTTC. Amino acids: CSIYIGESVTYGYTF.

The chain recombines TRBV19 with TRBJ1-3; weak D call: TRBD1 (6 bases). The CDR3 runs to 16 residues. The germline V and J ends were trimmed by 3 bases and 0 bases, with 12 bases remaining between them. Looked up from germline, CDR1 is LNHDA and CDR2 is SQIVND (reference sequence). In DNA, the CDR3 is TGTGCCAGTAGTATCCCGGACAGTGACTCTGGAAACACCATATATTTT. Its protein is CASSIPDSDSGNTIYF.

The rearrangement joins TRBV7-9 to TRBJ1-1; D remains ambiguous. CDR1 is SEHNR and CDR2 is FQNEAQ in the germline V gene (reference sequence). This CDR3 spans 15 amino acids. Trimming took off 4 bases at V and 2 bases at J, with 14 bases between the two ends. The CDR3 reads CASSSRTEANTEAFF. CDR3 bases: TGTGCCAGCAGCTCCCGGACGGAGGCCAACACTGAAGCTTTCTTT.

The rearrangement joins TRBV5-1 to TRBJ2-3; 9 bases are a match to TRBD1. The CDR3 is 15 amino acids. CDR1 is SGHRS and CDR2 is YFSETQ in the germline V gene. The V segment lost 0 bases and the J segment 4 bases; nucleotides outside the gene matches: 3. The CDR3 reads CASSLVGQGADTQYF. The CDR3 nucleotides are TGCGCCAGCAGCTTGGTGGGACAGGGAGCAGATACGCAGTATTTT.

V is TRBV5-6 and J is TRBJ2-7, with D possibly TRBD2 on 5 matching bases. There are 15 residues in the CDR3. CDR1 is SGHDT, CDR2 YYEEEE, per germline. Trimming removed 0 bases from V and 2 bases from J, with 12 bases in between. The CDR3 here is CASSLALRAAYEQYF. The DNA for the CDR3 is TGTGCCAGCAGCTTGGCCTTGCGGGCGGCCTACGAGCAGTACTTC.

This chain links TRBV4-1 with TRBJ2-7; maybe TRBD2 (6 bases). Germline CDR1 reads MGHRA; CDR2 reads YSYEKL. Trimming shortened V by 2 bases and J by 7 bases, and 18 bases separated the two germline ends. There are 15 residues in the CDR3. This chain's CDR3 is CASSQRPVGGREQYF. The CDR3 nucleotides read TGCGCCAGCAGCCAACGCCCGGTGGGGGGTCGGGAGCAGTACTTC.

This clone was counted a single time. The rearrangement links TRBV6-6 to TRBJ2-2, with 9 bases aligning to TRBD2. CDR1 is MNHNY, CDR2 SVGAGI, per germline (reference sequence). After removal of 10 bases from V and 7 bases from J, the junction contained 10 bases not matched to a gene. This CDR3 is built from 14 residues. Here the CDR3 reads CATLAGVYDGELFF. The CDR3 coding sequence is TGTGCCACCTTAGCGGGAGTTTATGACGGGGAGCTGTTTTTT.

This chain links TRBV7-8 with TRBJ2-3; 9 bases align to TRBD2. Germline V gives CDR1 SGHVS, CDR2 FQNEAQ. V shed 4 bases and J 1 base; nucleotides not matched to a gene: 18. The CDR3 length is 20 residues. The chain's CDR3 is CASSSPGEAGGPRGTDTQYF. The CDR3 nucleotides read TGTGCCAGCAGCTCCCCGGGGGAGGCGGGAGGGCCTAGGGGCACAGATACGCAGTATTTT.